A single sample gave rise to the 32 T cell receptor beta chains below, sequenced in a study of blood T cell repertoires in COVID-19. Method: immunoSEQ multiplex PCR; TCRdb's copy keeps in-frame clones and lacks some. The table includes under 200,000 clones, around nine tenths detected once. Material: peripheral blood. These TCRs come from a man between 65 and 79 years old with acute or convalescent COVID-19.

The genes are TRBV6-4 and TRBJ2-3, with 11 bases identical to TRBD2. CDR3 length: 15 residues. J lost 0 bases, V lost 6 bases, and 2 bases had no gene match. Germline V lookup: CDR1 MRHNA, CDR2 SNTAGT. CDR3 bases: TGTGCCAGCAGCCGACTAGCGGGGAGCACAGATACGCAGTATTTT. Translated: CASSRLAGSTDTQYF.

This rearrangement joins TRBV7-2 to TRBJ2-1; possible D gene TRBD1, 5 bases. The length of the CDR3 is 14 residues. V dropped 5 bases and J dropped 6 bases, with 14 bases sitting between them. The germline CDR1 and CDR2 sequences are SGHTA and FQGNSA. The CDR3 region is CASSPRSGSNEQFF. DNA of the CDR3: TGTGCCAGCAGCCCACGGTCAGGGTCCAATGAGCAGTTCTTC.

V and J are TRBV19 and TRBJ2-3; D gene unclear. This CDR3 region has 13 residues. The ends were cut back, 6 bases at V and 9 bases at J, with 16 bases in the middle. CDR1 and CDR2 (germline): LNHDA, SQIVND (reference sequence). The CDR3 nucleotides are TGTGCCAGTAGGGCGGCGGAACCGTTGACGCAGTATTTT. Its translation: CASRAAEPLTQYF.

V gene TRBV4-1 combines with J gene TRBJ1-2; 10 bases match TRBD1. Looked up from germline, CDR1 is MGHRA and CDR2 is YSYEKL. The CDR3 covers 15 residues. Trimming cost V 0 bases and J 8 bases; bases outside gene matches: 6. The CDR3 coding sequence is TGCGCCAGCAGCCAAGAGCGGGACAGGGGATCCGGCTACACCTTC. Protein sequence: CASSQERDRGSGYTF.

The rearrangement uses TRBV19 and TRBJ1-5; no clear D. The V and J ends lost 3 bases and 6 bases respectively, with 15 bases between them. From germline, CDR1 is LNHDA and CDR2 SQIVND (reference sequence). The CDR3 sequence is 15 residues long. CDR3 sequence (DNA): TGTGCCAGTAGTATTGAACGAGGTTCGACTCAGCCCCAGCATTTT. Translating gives CASSIERGSTQPQHF.

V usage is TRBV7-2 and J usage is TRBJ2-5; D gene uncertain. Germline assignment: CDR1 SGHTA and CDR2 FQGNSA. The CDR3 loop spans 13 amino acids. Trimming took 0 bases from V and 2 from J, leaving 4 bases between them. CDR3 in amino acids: CASSLASQETQYF. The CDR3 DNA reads TGTGCCAGCAGCTTAGCGTCGCAAGAGACCCAGTACTTC.

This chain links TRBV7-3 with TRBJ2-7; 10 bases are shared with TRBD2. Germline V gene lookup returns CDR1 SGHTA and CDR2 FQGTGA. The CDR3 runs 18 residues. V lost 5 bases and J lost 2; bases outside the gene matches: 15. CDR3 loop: CASSARGLALVEPYEQYF. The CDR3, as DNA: TGTGCCAGCAGCGCCCGGGGACTAGCGCTGGTAGAACCCTACGAGCAGTACTTC.

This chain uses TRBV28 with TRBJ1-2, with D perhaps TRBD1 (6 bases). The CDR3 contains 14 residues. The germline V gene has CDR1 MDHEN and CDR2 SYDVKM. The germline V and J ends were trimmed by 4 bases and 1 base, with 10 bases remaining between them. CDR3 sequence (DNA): TGTGCCAGCAGTTCAGGGGCGGGTAACTATGGCTACACCTTC. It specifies CASSSGAGNYGYTF.

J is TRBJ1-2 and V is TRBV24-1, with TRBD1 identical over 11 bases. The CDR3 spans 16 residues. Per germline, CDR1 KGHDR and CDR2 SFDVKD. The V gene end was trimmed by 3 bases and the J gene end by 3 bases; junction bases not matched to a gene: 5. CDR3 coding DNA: TGTGCCACCAGTGATCCGGGACAGGGGGAGGACTATGGCTACACCTTC. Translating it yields CATSDPGQGEDYGYTF.

CDR3 residues: CASSWLFYNEQFF. Here the CDR3 DNA reads TGTGCCAGCAGCTGGCTTTTCTACAATGAGCAGTTCTTC. This rearrangement joins TRBV7-2 to TRBJ2-1; D gene ambiguous. Germline CDR1 is SGHTA and CDR2 is FQGNSA. There are 13 residues in the CDR3. Trimming left V 4 bases short and J 3 bases short, with 7 bases between.

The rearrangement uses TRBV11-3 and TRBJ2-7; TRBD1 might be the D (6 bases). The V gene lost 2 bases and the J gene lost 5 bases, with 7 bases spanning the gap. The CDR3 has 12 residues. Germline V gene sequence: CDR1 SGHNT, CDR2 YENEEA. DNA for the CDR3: TGTGCCAGCAGCTTAAGGGACAACGAGCAGTACTTC. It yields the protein CASSLRDNEQYF.

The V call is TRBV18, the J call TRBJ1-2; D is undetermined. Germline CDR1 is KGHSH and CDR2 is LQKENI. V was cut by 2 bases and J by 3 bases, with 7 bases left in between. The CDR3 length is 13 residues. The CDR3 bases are TGTGCCAGCTCACCAGACAACTACTATGGCTACACCTTC. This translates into CASSPDNYYGYTF.

In nucleotides, the CDR3 is TGTGCCAGCAGCCATTTCGACAGGCAGGACGGCTACACCTTC. The encoded protein is CASSHFDRQDGYTF. The chain carries TRBV4-2 and TRBJ1-2; weak D call: TRBD1 (6 bases). The V end was cut by 3 bases, the J end by 8 bases, with 16 bases between. Germline V CDR1 and CDR2: LGHNA, YNFKEQ. This CDR3 contains 14 residues.

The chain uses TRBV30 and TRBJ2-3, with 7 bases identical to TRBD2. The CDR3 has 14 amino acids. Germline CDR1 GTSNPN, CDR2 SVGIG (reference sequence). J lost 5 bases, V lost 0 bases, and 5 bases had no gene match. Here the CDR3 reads CAWSVTWGGDTQYF. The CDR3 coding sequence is TGTGCCTGGAGTGTTACTTGGGGGGGAGATACGCAGTATTTT.

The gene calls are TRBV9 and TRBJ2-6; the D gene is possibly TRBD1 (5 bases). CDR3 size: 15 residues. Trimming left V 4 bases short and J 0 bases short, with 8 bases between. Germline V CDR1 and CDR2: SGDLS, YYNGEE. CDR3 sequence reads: CASSPQGSGANVLTF. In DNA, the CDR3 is TGTGCCAGCAGCCCCCAGGGCTCTGGGGCCAACGTCCTGACTTTC.

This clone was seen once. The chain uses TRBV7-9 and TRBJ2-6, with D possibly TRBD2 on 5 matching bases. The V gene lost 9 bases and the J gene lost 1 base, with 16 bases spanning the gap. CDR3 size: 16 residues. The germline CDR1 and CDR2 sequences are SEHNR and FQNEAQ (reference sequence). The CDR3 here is CASQEAEESGANVLTF. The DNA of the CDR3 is TGTGCCAGTCAAGAGGCGGAGGAGTCTGGGGCCAACGTCCTGACTTTC. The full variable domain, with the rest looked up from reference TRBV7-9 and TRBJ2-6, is DTGVSQNPRHKITKRGQNVTFRCDPISEHNRLYWYRQTLGQGPEFLTYFQNEAQLEKSRLLSDRFSAERPKGSFSTLEIQRTEQGDSAMYLCASQEAEESGANVLTFGAGSRLTVL.

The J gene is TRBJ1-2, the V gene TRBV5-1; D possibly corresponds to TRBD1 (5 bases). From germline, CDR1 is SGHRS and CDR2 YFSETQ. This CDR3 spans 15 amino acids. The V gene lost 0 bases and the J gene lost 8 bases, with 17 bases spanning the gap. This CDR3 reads CASSLDRSTNGGYTF. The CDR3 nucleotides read TGCGCCAGCAGCTTGGACAGGTCCACGAACGGCGGCTACACCTTC.

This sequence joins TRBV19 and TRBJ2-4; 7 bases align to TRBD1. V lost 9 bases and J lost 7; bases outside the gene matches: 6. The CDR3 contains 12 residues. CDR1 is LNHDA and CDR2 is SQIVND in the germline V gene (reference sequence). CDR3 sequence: CASKGARNIQYF. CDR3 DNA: TGTGCCAGCAAGGGGGCGAGGAACATTCAGTACTTC.

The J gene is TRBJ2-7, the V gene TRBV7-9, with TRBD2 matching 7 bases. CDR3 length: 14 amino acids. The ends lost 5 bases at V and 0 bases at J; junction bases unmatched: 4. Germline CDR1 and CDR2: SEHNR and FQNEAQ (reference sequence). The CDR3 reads CASSPGGSSYEQYF. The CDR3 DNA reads TGTGCCAGCAGCCCCGGCGGGAGCTCCTACGAGCAGTACTTC.

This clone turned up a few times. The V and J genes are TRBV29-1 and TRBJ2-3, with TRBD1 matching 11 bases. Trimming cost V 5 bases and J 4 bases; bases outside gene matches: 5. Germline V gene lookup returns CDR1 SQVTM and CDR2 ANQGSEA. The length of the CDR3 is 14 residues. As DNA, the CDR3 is TGCAGCGTTCTAACGGGACAGGGGGCAGATACGCAGTATTTT. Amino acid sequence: CSVLTGQGADTQYF.

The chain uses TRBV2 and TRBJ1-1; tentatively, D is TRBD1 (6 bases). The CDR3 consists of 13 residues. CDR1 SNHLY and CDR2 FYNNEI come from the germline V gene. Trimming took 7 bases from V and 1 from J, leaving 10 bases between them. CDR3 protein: CASINRENTEAFF. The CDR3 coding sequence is TGTGCCAGCATAAACAGGGAGAACACTGAAGCTTTCTTT.

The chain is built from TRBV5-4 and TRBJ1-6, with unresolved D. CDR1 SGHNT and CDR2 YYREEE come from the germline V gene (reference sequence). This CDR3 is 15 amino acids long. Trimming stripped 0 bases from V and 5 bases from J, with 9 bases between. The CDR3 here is CASSLGRSNNSPLHF. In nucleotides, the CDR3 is TGTGCCAGCAGCTTGGGCAGGTCGAATAATTCACCCCTCCACTTT.

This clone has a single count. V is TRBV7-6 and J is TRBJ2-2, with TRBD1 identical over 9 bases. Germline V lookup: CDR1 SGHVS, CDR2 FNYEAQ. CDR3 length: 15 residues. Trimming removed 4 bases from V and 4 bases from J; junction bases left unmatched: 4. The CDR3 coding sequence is TGTGCCAGCAGCTGGGAGGACAGGGGCACCGGGGAGCTGTTTTTT. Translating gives CASSWEDRGTGELFF.

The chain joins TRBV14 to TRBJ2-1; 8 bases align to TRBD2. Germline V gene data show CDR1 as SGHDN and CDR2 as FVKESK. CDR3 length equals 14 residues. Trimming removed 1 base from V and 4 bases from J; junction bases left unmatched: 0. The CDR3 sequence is CASSQVAGYNEQFF. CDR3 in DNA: TGTGCCAGCAGCCAAGTAGCGGGGTACAATGAGCAGTTCTTC.

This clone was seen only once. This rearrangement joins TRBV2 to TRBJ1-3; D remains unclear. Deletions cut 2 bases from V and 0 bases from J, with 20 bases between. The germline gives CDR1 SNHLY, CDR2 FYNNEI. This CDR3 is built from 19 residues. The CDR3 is CASSEFGIGGYISGNTIYF. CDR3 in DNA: TGTGCCAGCAGTGAATTCGGGATAGGAGGTTATATCTCTGGAAACACCATATATTTT.

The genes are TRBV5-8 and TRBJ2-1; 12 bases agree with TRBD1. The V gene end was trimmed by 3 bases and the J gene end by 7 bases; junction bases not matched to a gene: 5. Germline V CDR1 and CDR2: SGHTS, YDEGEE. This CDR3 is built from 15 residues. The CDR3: CASSWGTGGKNEQFF. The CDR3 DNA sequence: TGTGCCAGCAGCTGGGGGACAGGGGGCAAGAATGAGCAGTTCTTC.

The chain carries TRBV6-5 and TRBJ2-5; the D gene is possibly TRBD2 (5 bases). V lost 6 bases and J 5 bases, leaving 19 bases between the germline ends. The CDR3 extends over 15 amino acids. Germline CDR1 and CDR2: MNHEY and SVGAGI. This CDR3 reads CASRPWARGMETQYF. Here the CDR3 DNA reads TGTGCCAGCAGGCCGTGGGCACGAGGGATGGAGACCCAGTACTTC.

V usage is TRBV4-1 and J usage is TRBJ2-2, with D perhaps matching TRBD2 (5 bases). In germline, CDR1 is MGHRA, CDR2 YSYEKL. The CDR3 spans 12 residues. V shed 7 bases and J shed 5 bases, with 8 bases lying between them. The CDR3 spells CASNPGTGELFF. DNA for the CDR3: TGCGCCAGCAATCCGGGAACCGGGGAGCTGTTTTTT.

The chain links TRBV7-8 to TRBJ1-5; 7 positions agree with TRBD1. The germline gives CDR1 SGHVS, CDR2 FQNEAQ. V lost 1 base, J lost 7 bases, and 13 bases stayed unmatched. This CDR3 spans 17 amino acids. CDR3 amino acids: CASSLEARQGSDQPQHF. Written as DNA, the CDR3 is TGTGCCAGCAGCTTAGAAGCTCGACAGGGTTCGGACCAGCCCCAGCATTTT.

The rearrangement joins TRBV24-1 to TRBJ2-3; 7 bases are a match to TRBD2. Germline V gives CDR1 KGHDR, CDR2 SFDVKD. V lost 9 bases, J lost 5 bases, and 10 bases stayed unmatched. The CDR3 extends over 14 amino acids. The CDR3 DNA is TGTGCCACCCAAGGGGACGGGAGGCGAGATACGCAGTATTTT. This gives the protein CATQGDGRRDTQYF.

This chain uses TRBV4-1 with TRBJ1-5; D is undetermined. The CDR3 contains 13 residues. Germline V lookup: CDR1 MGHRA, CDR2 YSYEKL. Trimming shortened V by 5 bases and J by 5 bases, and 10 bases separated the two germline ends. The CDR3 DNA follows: TGCGCCAGCAGCAAAAGCGAGTATCAGCCCCAGCATTTT. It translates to CASSKSEYQPQHF.

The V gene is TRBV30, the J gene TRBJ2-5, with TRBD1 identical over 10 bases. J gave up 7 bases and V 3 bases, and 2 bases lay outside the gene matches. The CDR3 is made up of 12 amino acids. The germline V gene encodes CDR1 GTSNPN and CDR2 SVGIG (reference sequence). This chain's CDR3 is CAWSGQGGTQYF. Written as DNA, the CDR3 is TGTGCCTGGAGCGGACAGGGGGGGACCCAGTACTTC.